A single sample is the source of the 28 T cell receptor beta chains below, sequenced in a study of blood T cell repertoires in COVID-19. Sequencing used immunoSEQ multiplex PCR; TCRdb keeps in-frame clones, though not all of them. The table shows about 270,000 clones, with more than 75% occurring only once. Sequencing used peripheral blood. These receptors were taken from a woman in her 50s with acute or convalescent COVID-19.

V gene TRBV9 combines with J gene TRBJ1-1; 7 nucleotides align to TRBD1. CDR3 size: 15 residues. V dropped 2 bases and J dropped 2; count of bases not matched to a gene: 6. Germline V CDR1 and CDR2: SGDLS, YYNGEE. CDR3 protein: CASSVGDSFNTEAFF. CDR3 DNA sequence: TGTGCCAGCAGCGTGGGGGACAGTTTTAACACTGAAGCTTTCTTT.

The gene calls are TRBV7-6 and TRBJ1-1, with D unclear. V dropped 3 bases and J dropped 3 bases, with 5 bases sitting between them. CDR3 length: 12 residues. CDR1 is SGHVS, CDR2 FNYEAQ, per germline. In DNA form, the CDR3 reads TGTGCCAGCAGCTTGTCTGACACTGAAGCTTTCTTT. Translation gives CASSLSDTEAFF.

V gene TRBV3-1 (or the pseudogene TRBV3-2) combines with J gene TRBJ1-1; TRBD1 matches at 8 bases. Germline loops: CDR1 LGHDT, CDR2 YNNKEL (reference sequence). With 3 bases clipped from V and 0 bases from J, the junction kept 9 bases outside the gene matches. The CDR3 contains 17 residues. The CDR3 region has the DNA TGTGCCAGCAGCCACGCGACAGGGGTCTCCATGAACACTGAAGCTTTCTTT. It is translated as CASSHATGVSMNTEAFF.

This clone appeared a few times. This sequence joins TRBV11-2 and TRBJ2-1; maybe TRBD2 (5 bases). The germline gives CDR1 SGHAT, CDR2 FQNNGV. Trimming took 1 base from V and 4 from J, leaving 11 bases between them. CDR3 length equals 15 residues. The CDR3 spells CASSLGSGAYNEQFF. Here the CDR3 DNA reads TGTGCCAGCAGCTTAGGAAGCGGAGCGTACAATGAGCAGTTCTTC. Full variable domain (missing parts from reference TRBV11-2 and TRBJ2-1): EAGVAQSPRYKIIEKRQSVAFWCNPISGHATLYWYQQILGQGPKLLIQFQNNGVVDDSQLPKDRFSAERLKGVDSTLKIQPAKLEDSAVYLCASSLGSGAYNEQFFGPGTRLTVL.

V is TRBV2 and J is TRBJ1-5; D not resolved. Trimming took off 4 bases at V and 2 bases at J, with 12 bases between the two ends. This CDR3 contains 15 residues. Germline values: CDR1 SNHLY, CDR2 FYNNEI. The CDR3 loop is CASSAGRGGNQPQHF. DNA of the CDR3: TGTGCCAGCAGTGCCGGTCGCGGGGGCAATCAGCCCCAGCATTTT.

The J gene is TRBJ2-1, the V gene TRBV18; D is unclear. Germline-derived CDR1 and CDR2 are KGHSH and LQKENI. Trimming left V 9 bases short and J 4 bases short, with 7 bases between. The CDR3 extends over 11 amino acids. The CDR3 here is CASRYYNEQFF. The CDR3 DNA follows: TGTGCCAGTCGTTATTACAATGAGCAGTTCTTC.

This clone came up a few times. This sequence joins TRBV27 and TRBJ2-1; 12 positions agree with TRBD2. Germline loops: CDR1 MNHEY, CDR2 SMNVEV (reference sequence). The CDR3 has 15 amino acids. Trimming cost V 5 bases and J 9 bases; bases outside gene matches: 8. The CDR3 is CASSPLAGGPGEQFF. The CDR3 DNA reads as TGTGCCAGCAGTCCTCTAGCGGGAGGGCCGGGTGAGCAGTTCTTC.

CDR3 sequence (DNA): TGCGCCAGCAGCCATTATCAGGGGTATAATGAAAAACTGTTTTTT. Protein product: CASSHYQGYNEKLFF. The chain joins TRBV4-3 to TRBJ1-4; weak D call: TRBD1 (6 bases). This CDR3 region has 15 residues. The V gene lost 3 bases and the J gene lost 4 bases, with 12 bases spanning the gap. The germline V gene has CDR1 LGHNA and CDR2 YSLEER.

This clone showed up just a few times. The genes are TRBV3-1 (or the pseudogene TRBV3-2) and TRBJ1-1, with 9 bases aligning to TRBD1. V was pared by 3 bases and J by 4 bases, with 3 bases of the junction left unmatched. The CDR3 runs 14 residues. Germline CDR1 and CDR2: LGHDT and YNNKEL (reference sequence). The CDR3 reads CASSHPGQGTEAFF. The CDR3 DNA sequence: TGTGCCAGCAGCCATCCGGGACAGGGCACTGAAGCTTTCTTT.

The chain joins TRBV29-1 to TRBJ2-7; 10 bases are shared with TRBD2. The CDR3 is 14 amino acids. CDR1 SQVTM and CDR2 ANQGSEA come from the germline V gene. The V gene end was trimmed by 4 bases and the J gene end by 3 bases; junction bases not matched to a gene: 6. The CDR3 here is CSVVGLAGVYEQYF. The CDR3 DNA reads TGCAGCGTTGTTGGTCTAGCGGGAGTCTACGAGCAGTACTTC.

Only a few counts were recorded for this clone. This rearrangement joins TRBV28 to TRBJ1-5; D not certain. The CDR3 extends over 14 amino acids. Deletions cut 7 bases from V and 6 bases from J, with 16 bases between. Germline lookup yields CDR1 MDHEN and CDR2 SYDVKM. The DNA for the CDR3 is TGTGCCAGCAACCCTTGGAGCATGGGTCAGCCCCAGCATTTT. Its translation is CASNPWSMGQPQHF.

The chain employs TRBV5-4 and TRBJ2-5, with 8 bases fitting TRBD1. Germline CDR1 reads SGHNT; CDR2 reads YYREEE (reference sequence). The CDR3 totals 16 residues. Trimming took 4 bases from V and 5 from J; bases not matched to a gene: 13. Here the CDR3 DNA reads TGTGCCAGCAGCGCGGGACAGGCCTTATGGGGGGAGACCCAGTACTTC. As protein: CASSAGQALWGETQYF.

The rearrangement links TRBV28 to TRBJ1-5, with TRBD1 as a possible D gene (5 bases). From germline, CDR1 is MDHEN and CDR2 SYDVKM. The V and J ends lost 6 bases and 0 bases respectively, with 12 bases between them. This CDR3 is built from 15 residues. DNA of the CDR3: TGTGCCAGCAGCCCTGGAGGGGATAGCAATCAGCCCCAGCATTTT. It is translated as CASSPGGDSNQPQHF.

The chain joins TRBV19 to TRBJ2-1, with 9 bases matching TRBD1. J was trimmed by 7 bases and V by 3 bases; bases with no gene match: 4. Germline CDR1 LNHDA, CDR2 SQIVND (reference sequence). The CDR3 has 14 residues. This CDR3 is CASSMDRGRNEQFF. CDR3 coding DNA: TGTGCCAGTAGTATGGACAGGGGAAGGAATGAGCAGTTCTTC.

The chain has TRBV18 and TRBJ2-1; 9 nucleotides align to TRBD2. The CDR3 length is 15 residues. CDR1 is KGHSH and CDR2 is LQKENI in the germline V gene. V lost 4 bases to trimming and J lost 1 base; unmatched junction nucleotides: 2. The DNA for the CDR3 is TGTGCCAGCTCACGCGGGAGGGCTTCCTACAATGAGCAGTTCTTC. Translated: CASSRGRASYNEQFF.

V and J are TRBV5-6 and TRBJ1-3; perhaps TRBD1 as D (5 bases). The CDR3 loop spans 17 amino acids. V was clipped by 4 bases and J by 4 bases, with 21 bases between them. Germline CDR1 SGHDT, CDR2 YYEEEE. The CDR3 loop is CASSEEGTVVAGNTIYF. The DNA of the CDR3 is TGTGCCAGCAGCGAGGAGGGGACCGTGGTAGCAGGAAACACCATATATTTT.

There are a few counts of this clone. The CDR3 region has the DNA TGTGCCAGCAGTTTATCCGGGGACGAGCAGTACTTC. Protein product: CASSLSGDEQYF. The rearrangement joins TRBV27 to TRBJ2-7; D is possibly TRBD2 (5 bases). In germline, CDR1 is MNHEY, CDR2 SMNVEV (reference sequence). Trimming shortened V by 0 bases and J by 5 bases, and 5 bases separated the two germline ends. There are 12 residues in the CDR3.

The chain recombines TRBV27 with TRBJ2-7; 8 nucleotides line up with TRBD1. V gave up 4 bases and J gave up 6 bases; unmatched junction bases: 5. Germline assignment: CDR1 MNHEY and CDR2 SMNVEV (reference sequence). This CDR3 region has 13 residues. The CDR3 DNA reads as TGTGCCAGCAGTTGGACAGGGTTAGGCGAGCAGTACTTC. Its protein product is CASSWTGLGEQYF.

This clone has a single count. The chain combines TRBV9 with TRBJ2-5; 11 bases match TRBD2. This CDR3 has 14 amino acids. The V segment lost 4 bases and the J segment 3 bases; nucleotides outside the gene matches: 2. Germline CDR1 is SGDLS and CDR2 is YYNGEE. The CDR3 here is CASSRLAGKETQYF. The CDR3, as DNA: TGTGCCAGCAGCCGACTAGCGGGGAAAGAGACCCAGTACTTC.

This chain joins TRBV20-1 and TRBJ1-1; the D is unclear. The V gene lost 4 bases and the J gene lost 8 bases, with 11 bases spanning the gap. From germline, CDR1 is DFQATT and CDR2 SNEGSKA (reference sequence). This CDR3 comprises 11 residues. For the CDR3, the DNA is TGCAGTGCTATCGACACTTCGGAAGCTTTCTTT. It yields the protein CSAIDTSEAFF.

This sequence joins TRBV4-2 and TRBJ2-1, with 14 nucleotides matching TRBD2. CDR3 length equals 18 residues. The germline V gene encodes CDR1 LGHNA and CDR2 YNFKEQ. V lost 1 base and J lost 5; bases outside the gene matches: 7. The CDR3 sequence: CASSQVGLAGGDDNEQFF. CDR3 DNA sequence: TGTGCCAGCAGCCAAGTTGGACTAGCGGGAGGTGATGACAATGAGCAGTTCTTC.

This clone was picked up a small number of times. This rearrangement joins TRBV30 to TRBJ1-2; 9 bases align to TRBD1. The CDR3 contains 15 residues. Germline V CDR1 and CDR2: GTSNPN, SVGIG (reference sequence). The V segment lost 2 bases and the J segment 3 bases; nucleotides outside the gene matches: 7. CDR3 sequence (DNA): TGTGCCTGGAGTCGCTACAGGGGGCTGGACTATGGCTACACCTTC. As protein: CAWSRYRGLDYGYTF.

The V call is TRBV7-8, the J call TRBJ2-7, with D uncertain. The CDR3 loop spans 13 amino acids. Trimming stripped 6 bases from V and 1 base from J, with 10 bases between. Per germline, CDR1 SGHVS and CDR2 FQNEAQ. CDR3 sequence reads: CASREYGSYEQYF. The DNA for the CDR3 is TGTGCCAGCAGGGAGTACGGTTCCTACGAGCAGTACTTC.

In DNA, the CDR3 is TGCGCCAGCAGCCAAGATTTGGGGGCGAACTCTGGAAACACCATATATTTT. This gives the protein CASSQDLGANSGNTIYF. The chain links TRBV4-1 to TRBJ1-3; possible D gene TRBD1, 6 bases. V was shortened by 0 bases and J by 0 bases, with 12 bases between the two germline ends. The CDR3 is 17 amino acids. The germline V gene has CDR1 MGHRA and CDR2 YSYEKL.

V and J are TRBV15 and TRBJ2-5; no firm D call. The germline gives CDR1 LNHNV, CDR2 YYDKDF (reference sequence). This CDR3 spans 13 amino acids. Trimming left V 0 bases short and J 5 bases short, with 7 bases between. The CDR3 DNA reads TGTGCCACCAGCAGAGAATTGAGGGAGACCCAGTACTTC. Translation gives CATSRELRETQYF.

This clone was observed once. The V gene is TRBV30, the J gene TRBJ1-2; no clear D gene. There are 14 residues in the CDR3. Between the trimmed V and J ends, which lost 0 bases and 2 bases, there was a span of 10 bases. The germline CDR1 and CDR2 sequences are GTSNPN and SVGIG (reference sequence). CDR3 region: CAWSVPPGNYGYTF. The CDR3 region has the DNA TGTGCCTGGAGTGTACCTCCAGGAAACTATGGCTACACCTTC.

This chain joins TRBV25-1 and TRBJ1-2; no clear D gene. The CDR3 runs to 12 residues. Trimming stripped 3 bases from V and 4 bases from J, with 6 bases between. Germline CDR1 MGHDK, CDR2 SYGVNS. CDR3 nucleotides: TGTGCCAGCAGTGATACGGGCTATGGCTACACCTTC. It is translated as CASSDTGYGYTF.

This chain joins TRBV28 and TRBJ2-3; weak D call: TRBD2 (6 bases). Between the trimmed V and J ends, which lost 1 base and 2 bases, there was a span of 19 bases. The CDR3 has 18 residues. Germline lookup yields CDR1 MDHEN and CDR2 SYDVKM. Here the CDR3 reads CASSLSPGPAGTTDTQYF. The DNA of the CDR3 is TGTGCCAGCAGTTTATCTCCTGGACCTGCGGGGACCACAGATACGCAGTATTTT.